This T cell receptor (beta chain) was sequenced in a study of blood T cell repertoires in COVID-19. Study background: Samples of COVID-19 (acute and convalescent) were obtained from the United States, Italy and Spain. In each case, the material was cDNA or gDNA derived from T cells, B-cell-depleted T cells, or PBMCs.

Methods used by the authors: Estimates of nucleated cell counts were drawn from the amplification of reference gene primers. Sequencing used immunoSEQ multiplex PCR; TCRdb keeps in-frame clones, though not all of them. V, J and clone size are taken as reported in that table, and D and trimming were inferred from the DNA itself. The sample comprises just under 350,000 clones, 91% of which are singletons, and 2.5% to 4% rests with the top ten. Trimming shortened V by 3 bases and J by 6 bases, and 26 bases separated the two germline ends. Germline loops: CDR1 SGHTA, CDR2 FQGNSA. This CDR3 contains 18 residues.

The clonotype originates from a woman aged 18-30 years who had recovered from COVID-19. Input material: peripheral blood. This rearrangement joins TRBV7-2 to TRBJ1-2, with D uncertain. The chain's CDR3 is CASSFSSIFSGSKNGYTF. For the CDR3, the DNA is TGTGCCAGCAGCTTCTCGAGTATCTTCAGCGGCTCCAAGAATGGCTACACCTTC.